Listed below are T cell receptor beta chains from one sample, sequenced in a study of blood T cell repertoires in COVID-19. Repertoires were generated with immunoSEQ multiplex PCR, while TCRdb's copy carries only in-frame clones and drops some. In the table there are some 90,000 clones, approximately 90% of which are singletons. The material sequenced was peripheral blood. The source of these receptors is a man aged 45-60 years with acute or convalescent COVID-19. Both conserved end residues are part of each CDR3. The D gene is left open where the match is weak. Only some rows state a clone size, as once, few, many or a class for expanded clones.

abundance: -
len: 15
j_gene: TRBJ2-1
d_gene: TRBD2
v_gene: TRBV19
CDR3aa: CASRATSVALNEQFF
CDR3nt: TGTGCCAGTAGGGCAACTAGCGTCGCTTTAAATGAGCAGTTCTTC

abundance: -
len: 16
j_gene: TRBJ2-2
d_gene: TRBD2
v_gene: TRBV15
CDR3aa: CATSREGSGGGGELFF
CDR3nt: TGTGCCACCAGCAGAGAGGGATCGGGAGGGGGCGGGGAGCTGTTTTTT

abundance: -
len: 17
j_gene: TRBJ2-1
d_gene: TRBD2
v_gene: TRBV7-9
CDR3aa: CASSSPPLAGGRDEQFF
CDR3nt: TGTGCCAGCAGCTCCCCCCCTTTAGCGGGAGGTAGGGATGAGCAGTTCTTC

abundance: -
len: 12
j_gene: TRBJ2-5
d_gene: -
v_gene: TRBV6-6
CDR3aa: CASSYPQETQYF
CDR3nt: TGTGCCAGCAGTTACCCTCAAGAGACCCAGTACTTC

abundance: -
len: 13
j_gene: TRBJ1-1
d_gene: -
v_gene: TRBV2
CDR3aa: CASSEVQGTEAFF
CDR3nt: TGTGCCAGCAGTGAGGTACAGGGCACTGAAGCTTTCTTT

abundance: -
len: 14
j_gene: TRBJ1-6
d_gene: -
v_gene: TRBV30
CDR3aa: CAWRESSYNSPLHF
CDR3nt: TGTGCCTGGAGAGAGAGCTCCTATAATTCACCCCTCCACTTT

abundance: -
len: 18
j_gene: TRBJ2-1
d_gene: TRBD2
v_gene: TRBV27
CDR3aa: CASSTPSSGRAAYNEQFF
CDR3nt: TGTGCCAGCAGTACCCCGTCTAGCGGGAGGGCCGCCTACAATGAGCAGTTCTTC

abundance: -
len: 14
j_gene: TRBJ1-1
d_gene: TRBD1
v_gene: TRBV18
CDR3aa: CASSPPPRGTEAFF
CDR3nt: TGTGCCAGCTCACCTCCCCCCAGGGGGACTGAAGCTTTCTTT

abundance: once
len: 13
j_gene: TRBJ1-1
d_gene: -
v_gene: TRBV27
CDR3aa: CASSLATGTEAFF
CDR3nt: TGTGCCAGCAGCCTCGCGACGGGCACTGAAGCTTTCTTT

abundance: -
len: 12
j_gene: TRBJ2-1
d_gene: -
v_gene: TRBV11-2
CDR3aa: CASSLSGNEQFF
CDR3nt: TGTGCCAGCAGCTTATCGGGCAATGAGCAGTTCTTC

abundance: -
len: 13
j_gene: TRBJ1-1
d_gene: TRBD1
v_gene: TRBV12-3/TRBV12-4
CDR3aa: CASSQGAGTEAFF
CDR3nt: TGTGCCAGCAGCCAGGGGGCGGGAACTGAAGCTTTCTTT

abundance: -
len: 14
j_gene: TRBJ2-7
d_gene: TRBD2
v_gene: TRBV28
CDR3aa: CASTSGGDSYEQYF
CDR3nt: TGTGCCAGCACCTCGGGGGGGGACTCCTACGAGCAGTACTTC

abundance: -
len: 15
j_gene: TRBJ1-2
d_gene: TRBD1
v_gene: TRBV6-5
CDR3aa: CASSYSGQSSLGYTF
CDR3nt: TGTGCCAGCAGTTACTCGGGACAGAGTTCGTTGGGCTACACCTTC

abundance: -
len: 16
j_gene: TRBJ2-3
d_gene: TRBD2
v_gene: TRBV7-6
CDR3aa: CASSLVASGGADTQYF
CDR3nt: TGTGCCAGCAGCTTAGTAGCTAGCGGGGGGGCAGATACGCAGTATTTT

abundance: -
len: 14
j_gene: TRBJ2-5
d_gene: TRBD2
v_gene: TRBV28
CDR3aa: CASRGGRAAETQYF
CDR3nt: TGTGCCAGCAGGGGCGGGAGGGCCGCAGAGACCCAGTACTTC

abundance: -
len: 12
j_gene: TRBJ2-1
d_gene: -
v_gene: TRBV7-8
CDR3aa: CASSLSATGEFF
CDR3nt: TGTGCCAGCAGCCTATCGGCCACAGGTGAGTTCTTC

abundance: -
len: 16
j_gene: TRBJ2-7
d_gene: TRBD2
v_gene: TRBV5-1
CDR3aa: CASSAYPSGSSYEQYF
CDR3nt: TGCGCCAGCAGCGCGTACCCTAGCGGAAGCTCCTACGAGCAGTACTTC

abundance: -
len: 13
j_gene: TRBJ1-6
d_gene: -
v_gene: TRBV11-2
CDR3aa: CASSLERDSPLHF
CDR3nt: TGTGCCAGCAGCTTAGAACGGGATTCACCCCTCCACTTT

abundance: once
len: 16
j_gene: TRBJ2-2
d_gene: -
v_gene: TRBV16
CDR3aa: CASSLELAANTGELFF
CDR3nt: TGTGCCAGCAGTTTGGAGCTGGCCGCGAACACCGGGGAGCTGTTTTTT

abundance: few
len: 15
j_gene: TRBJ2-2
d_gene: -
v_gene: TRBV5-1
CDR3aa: CASSLAPVYSGELFF
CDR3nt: TGCGCCAGCAGCTTGGCCCCCGTATATTCCGGGGAGCTGTTTTTT

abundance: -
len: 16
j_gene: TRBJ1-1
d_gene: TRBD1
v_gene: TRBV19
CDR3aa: CASIAISGTVPTEAFF
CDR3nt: TGTGCCAGTATCGCCATCTCCGGGACAGTTCCCACTGAAGCTTTCTTT

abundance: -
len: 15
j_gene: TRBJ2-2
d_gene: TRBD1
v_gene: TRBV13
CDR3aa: CASSTGQGLDGELFF
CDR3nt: TGTGCCAGCAGCACCGGACAGGGGTTGGACGGGGAGCTGTTTTTT

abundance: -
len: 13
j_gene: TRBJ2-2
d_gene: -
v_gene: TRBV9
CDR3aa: CASSIQNTGELFF
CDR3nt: TGTGCCAGCAGCATCCAGAACACCGGGGAGCTGTTTTTT

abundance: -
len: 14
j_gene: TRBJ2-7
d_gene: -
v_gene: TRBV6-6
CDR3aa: CASSYSDRIYEQYF
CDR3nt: TGTGCCAGCAGTTATTCTGACAGGATCTACGAGCAGTACTTC

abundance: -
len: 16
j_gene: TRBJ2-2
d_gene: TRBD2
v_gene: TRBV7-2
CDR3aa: CASSLGLASGTGELFF
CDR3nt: TGTGCCAGCAGCTTAGGACTAGCGAGTGGCACCGGGGAGCTGTTTTTT

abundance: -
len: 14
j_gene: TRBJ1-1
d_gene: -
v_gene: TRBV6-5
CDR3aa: CATSETGKNTEAFF
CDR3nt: TGTGCCACTTCGGAGACAGGAAAGAACACTGAAGCTTTCTTT